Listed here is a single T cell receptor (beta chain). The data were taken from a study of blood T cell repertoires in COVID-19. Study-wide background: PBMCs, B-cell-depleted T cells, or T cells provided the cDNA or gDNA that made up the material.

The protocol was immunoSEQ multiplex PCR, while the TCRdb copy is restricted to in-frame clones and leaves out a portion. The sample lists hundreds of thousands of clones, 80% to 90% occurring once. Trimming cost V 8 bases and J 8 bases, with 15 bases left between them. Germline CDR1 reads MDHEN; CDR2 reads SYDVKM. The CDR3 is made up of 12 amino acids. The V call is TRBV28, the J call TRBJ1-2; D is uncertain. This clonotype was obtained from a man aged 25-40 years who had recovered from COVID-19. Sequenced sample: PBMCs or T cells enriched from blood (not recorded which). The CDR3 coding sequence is TGTGCCAGCGGTCTAGGCACAAAAGGCTACACCTTC. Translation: CASGLGTKGYTF.